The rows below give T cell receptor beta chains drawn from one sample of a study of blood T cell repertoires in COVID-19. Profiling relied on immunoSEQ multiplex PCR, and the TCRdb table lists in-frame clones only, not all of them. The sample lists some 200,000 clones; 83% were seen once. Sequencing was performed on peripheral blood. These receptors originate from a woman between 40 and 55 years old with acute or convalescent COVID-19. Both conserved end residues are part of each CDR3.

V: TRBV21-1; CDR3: CASSKNRTGDSGEAFF
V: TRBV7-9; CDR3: CASSLVRGRLFF
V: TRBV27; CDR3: CASRGLAGGSEQYF
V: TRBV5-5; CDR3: CASSLSTSGGFNEQFF
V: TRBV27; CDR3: CASLAGGPGSGTGELFF
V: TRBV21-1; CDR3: CASSKVSGADTEAFF
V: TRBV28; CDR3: CAITGTDYGYTF
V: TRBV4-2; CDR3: CASSQAIQLPGGIQYF
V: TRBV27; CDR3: CASSSWTGNTGELFF
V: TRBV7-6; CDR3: CASSVRDGTQETQYF
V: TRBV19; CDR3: CASKPQIAGGQGGFVTQYF
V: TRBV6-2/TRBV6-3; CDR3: CASSYSRLFYEQYF
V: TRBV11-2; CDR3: CASSPGDRRNVEQYF
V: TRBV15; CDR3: CATSSLVAGGRHTQYF
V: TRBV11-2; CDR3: CASSPPGGAGAPLHF
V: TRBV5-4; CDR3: CASSSPENWAGTEAFF